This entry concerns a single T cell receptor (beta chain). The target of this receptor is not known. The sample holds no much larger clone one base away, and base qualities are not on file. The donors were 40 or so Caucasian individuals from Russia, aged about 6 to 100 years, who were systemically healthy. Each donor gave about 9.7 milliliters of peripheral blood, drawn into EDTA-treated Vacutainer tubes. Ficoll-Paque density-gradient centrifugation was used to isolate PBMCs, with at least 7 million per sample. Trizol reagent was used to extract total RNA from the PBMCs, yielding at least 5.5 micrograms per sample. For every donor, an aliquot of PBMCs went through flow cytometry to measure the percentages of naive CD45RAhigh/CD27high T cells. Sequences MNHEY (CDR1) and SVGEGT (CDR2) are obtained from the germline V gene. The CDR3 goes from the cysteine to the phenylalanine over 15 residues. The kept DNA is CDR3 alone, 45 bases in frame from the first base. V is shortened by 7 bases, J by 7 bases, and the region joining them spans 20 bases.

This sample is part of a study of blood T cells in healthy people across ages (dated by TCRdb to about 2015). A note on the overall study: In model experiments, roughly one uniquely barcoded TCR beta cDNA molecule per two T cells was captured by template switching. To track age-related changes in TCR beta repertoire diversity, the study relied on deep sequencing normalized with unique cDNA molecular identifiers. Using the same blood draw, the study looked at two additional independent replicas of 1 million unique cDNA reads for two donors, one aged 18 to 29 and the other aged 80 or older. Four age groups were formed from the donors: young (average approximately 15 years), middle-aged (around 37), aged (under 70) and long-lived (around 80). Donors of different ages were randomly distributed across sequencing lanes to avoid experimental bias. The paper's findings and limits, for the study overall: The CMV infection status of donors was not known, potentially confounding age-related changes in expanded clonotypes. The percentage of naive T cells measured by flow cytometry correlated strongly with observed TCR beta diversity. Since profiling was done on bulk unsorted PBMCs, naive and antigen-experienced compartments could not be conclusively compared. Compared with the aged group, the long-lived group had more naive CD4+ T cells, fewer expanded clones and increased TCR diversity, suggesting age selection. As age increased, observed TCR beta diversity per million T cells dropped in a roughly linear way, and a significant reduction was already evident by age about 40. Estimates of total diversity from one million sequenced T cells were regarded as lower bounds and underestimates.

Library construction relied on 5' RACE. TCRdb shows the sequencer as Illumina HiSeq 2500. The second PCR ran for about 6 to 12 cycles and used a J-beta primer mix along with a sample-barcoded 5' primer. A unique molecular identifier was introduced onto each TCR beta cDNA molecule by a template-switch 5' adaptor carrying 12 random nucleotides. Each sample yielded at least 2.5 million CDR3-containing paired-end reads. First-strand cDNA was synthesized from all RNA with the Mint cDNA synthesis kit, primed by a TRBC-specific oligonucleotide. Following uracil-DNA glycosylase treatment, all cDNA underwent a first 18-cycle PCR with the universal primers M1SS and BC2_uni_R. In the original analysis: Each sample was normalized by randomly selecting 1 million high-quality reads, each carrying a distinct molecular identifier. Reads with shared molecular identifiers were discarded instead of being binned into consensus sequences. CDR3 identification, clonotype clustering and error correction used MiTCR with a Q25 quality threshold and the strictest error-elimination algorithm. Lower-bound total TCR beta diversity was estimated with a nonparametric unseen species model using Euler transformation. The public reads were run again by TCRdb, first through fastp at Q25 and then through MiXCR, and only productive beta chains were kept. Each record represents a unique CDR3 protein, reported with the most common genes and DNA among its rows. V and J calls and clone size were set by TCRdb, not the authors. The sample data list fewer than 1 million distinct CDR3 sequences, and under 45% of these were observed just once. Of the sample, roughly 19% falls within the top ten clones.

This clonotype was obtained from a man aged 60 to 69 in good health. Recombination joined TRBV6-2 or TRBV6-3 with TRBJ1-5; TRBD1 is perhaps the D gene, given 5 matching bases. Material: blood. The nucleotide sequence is TGTGCCAGCACCGAACTGAGGGGCGCGCAGCAGCCCCAGCATTTT. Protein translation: CASTELRGAQQPQHF.